This is a list of T cell receptor beta chains from one sample in a study of T cell responses to AZD1222 COVID-19 vaccine. Sequencing was performed with immunoSEQ multiplex PCR; in TCRdb, only in-frame clones are kept and a portion is missing. The data contain approximately 140,000 clones, around 90% of them seen just once; the ten biggest clones take up 5.2%. Sample: peripheral blood, taken on day 0 of AZD1222 vaccination. All receptors derive from an adult in good health. The CDR3 runs from the conserved cysteine through the conserved F or W. The order of the fields is J gene, clone size, D gene, V gene, CDR3 DNA, CDR3 protein. A D gene is named only where the DNA matches it firmly. Clone sizes are given selectively: once, few, many, or a class where the clone is expanded.

>TRBJ1-1|NA|NA|TRBV6-5
TGTGCCGGTGGGAGTGTGGACACTGAAGCTTTCTTT
CAGGSVDTEAFF
>TRBJ2-1|NA|NA|TRBV7-3
TGTGCCAGCAGCTTAACGAATTCTCGGGGGGACACCTACAATGAGCAGTTCTTC
CASSLTNSRGDTYNEQFF
>TRBJ1-1|NA|NA|TRBV29-1
TGCAGCGTTGAACGGGGGCTTGAAGCTTTCTTT
CSVERGLEAFF
>TRBJ2-7|NA|TRBD1|TRBV5-4
TGTGCCAGCAGCCTCCGGAGGACAGGGGCAAAGGACGAGCAGTACTTC
CASSLRRTGAKDEQYF
>TRBJ1-6|once|NA|TRBV27
TGTGCCAGCAGTTTCAACCGAGAATACGGCCATTCACCCCTCCACTTT
CASSFNREYGHSPLHF
>TRBJ2-3|NA|NA|TRBV9
TGTGCCAGCAGCGTAGGGGCCGCAGATACGCAGTATTTT
CASSVGAADTQYF
>TRBJ2-1|NA|NA|TRBV7-9
TGTGCCAGCAGTCCGAGCGAGTACAATGAGCAGTTCTTC
CASSPSEYNEQFF
>TRBJ2-1|once|NA|TRBV12-3/TRBV12-4
TGTGCCAGCAGTTTTAGGTCGTTAGGTGAGCAGTTCTTC
CASSFRSLGEQFF
>TRBJ2-5|NA|NA|TRBV7-8
TGTGCCAGCAGCTTACTCTATAAAGGGGAGACCCAGTACTTC
CASSLLYKGETQYF
>TRBJ1-1|NA|NA|TRBV5-6
TGTGCCAGCAGCGCCTTACAGGATTTGAACACTGAAGCTTTCTTT
CASSALQDLNTEAFF
>TRBJ2-7|NA|TRBD2|TRBV3-1/TRBV3-2
TGTGCCAGCAGCCGGGGCCTAGCGGTTAGCTCCTACGAGCAGTACTTC
CASSRGLAVSSYEQYF
>TRBJ2-5|NA|NA|TRBV4-1
TGCGCCAGCAGCCAAGAGTCCAGGATCCAAACTCAGTACTTC
CASSQESRIQTQYF
>TRBJ2-1|NA|NA|TRBV11-1
TGTGCCAGCGGGGTAGTGGCCTACAATGAGCAGTTCTTC
CASGVVAYNEQFF
>TRBJ1-2|NA|TRBD1|TRBV2
TGTGCCAGCATAGGTGGACAGGGGATCGCTAATTATGGCTACACCTTC
CASIGGQGIANYGYTF
>TRBJ2-3|NA|TRBD2|TRBV4-2
TGTGCCAGCAGCCAAATCCGGAGAGCGGGAGGACCGATCAACACAGATACGCAGTATTTT
CASSQIRRAGGPINTDTQYF
>TRBJ2-7|NA|TRBD2|TRBV14
TGTGCCAGCAGCCTAGGTATAACTAGCGGGAGAGGCGATGGGGGGTACGAGCAGTACTTC
CASSLGITSGRGDGGYEQYF
>TRBJ1-2|NA|NA|TRBV7-3
TGTGCCAGCAGCTTTCAGGGGATGGATGGCTACACCTTC
CASSFQGMDGYTF
>TRBJ2-2|NA|TRBD1|TRBV19
TGTGCCAGTAGCAAGGGACAGGGGCGCTACGGGGGCACCGGGGAGCTGTTTTTT
CASSKGQGRYGGTGELFF
>TRBJ2-6|NA|NA|TRBV10-3
TGTGCCATCAGTGAGTCAGGGGCTGGTGGGGCCAACGTCCTGACTTTC
CAISESGAGGANVLTF
>TRBJ2-1|NA|TRBD2|TRBV18
TGTGCCAGCTCACCATTGTTGGGGGGGAGTGAGCAGTTCTTC
CASSPLLGGSEQFF
>TRBJ1-2|NA|NA|TRBV2
TGTGCCAGCAGTGAGTCTGGACAGAGCTATGGCTACACCTTC
CASSESGQSYGYTF
>TRBJ2-1|NA|NA|TRBV28
TGTGCCAGCAGTTCCGGACTACACATCGAGCAGTTCTTC
CASSSGLHIEQFF
>TRBJ1-2|NA|NA|TRBV24-1
TGTGCCACCAGTGAAACAGGGAAATATGGCTACACCTTC
CATSETGKYGYTF
>TRBJ2-7|NA|NA|TRBV6-6
TGTGCCAGCAGTTACTCGGCCTACGAGCAGTACTTC
CASSYSAYEQYF
>TRBJ1-2|NA|NA|TRBV15
TGTGCCACCAGCAGAGTCCGGAACTATGGCTACACCTTC
CATSRVRNYGYTF
>TRBJ2-3|NA|NA|TRBV9
TGTGCCAGCAGCGTCGAGGGGGTCACAGATACGCAGTATTTT
CASSVEGVTDTQYF
>TRBJ2-5|NA|NA|TRBV6-6
TGTGCCAGCAGCAAAGTTGGGGGCATCCAAGAGACCCAGTACTTC
CASSKVGGIQETQYF
>TRBJ2-7|NA|TRBD2|TRBV6-2/TRBV6-3
TGTGCCAGCAGTTATGGCGGGGGGGCCTCCTACGAGCAGTACTTC
CASSYGGGASYEQYF
>TRBJ2-7|NA|TRBD1|TRBV18
TGTGCCAGCTCACCGTCAGGGGGATGGTACGAGCAGTACTTC
CASSPSGGWYEQYF
>TRBJ2-1|NA|NA|TRBV11-3
TGTGCCAGCAGCCCGCTCAGTGGAGGCGGCCGATACAATGAGCAGTTCTTC
CASSPLSGGGRYNEQFF
>TRBJ1-1|NA|TRBD1|TRBV2
TGTGCCAGCAGTGATTACGGGACAGGGAACACTGAAGCTTTCTTT
CASSDYGTGNTEAFF
>TRBJ1-1|NA|NA|TRBV4-1
TGCGCCAGCAGCCACCCCCCCCCAGGGGTCAGCAACTTGAACACTGAAGCTTTCTTT
CASSHPPPGVSNLNTEAFF
>TRBJ1-4|once|NA|TRBV7-9
TGTGCCAGCAGCTTCACTGCAACTAATGAAAAACTGTTTTTT
CASSFTATNEKLFF